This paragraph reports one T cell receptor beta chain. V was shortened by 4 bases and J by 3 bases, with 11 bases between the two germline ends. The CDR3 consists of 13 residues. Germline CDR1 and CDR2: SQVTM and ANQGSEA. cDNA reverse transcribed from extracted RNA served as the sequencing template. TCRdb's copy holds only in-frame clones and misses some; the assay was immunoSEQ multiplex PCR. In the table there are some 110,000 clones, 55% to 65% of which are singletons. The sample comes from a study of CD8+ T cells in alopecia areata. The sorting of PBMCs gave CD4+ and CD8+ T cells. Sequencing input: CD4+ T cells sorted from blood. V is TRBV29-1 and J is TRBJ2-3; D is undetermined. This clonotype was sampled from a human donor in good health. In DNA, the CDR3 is TGCAGCGTTGTTGGCGAGCTGACAGATACGCAGTATTTT. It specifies CSVVGELTDTQYF.